This TCR beta chain was sequenced during a study of blood T cell repertoires in COVID-19. Study background: Samples representing acute and convalescent COVID-19 were sourced from the United States, Italy and Spain. PBMCs, B-cell-depleted T cells, or T cells were the source of the cDNA or gDNA that made up the material.

As processed by the authors: Using reference gene primer amplification, nucleated cell counts were estimated. Libraries were prepared by immunoSEQ multiplex PCR; TCRdb keeps only in-frame clonotypes and omits some of them. That table furnishes V, J and clone size, whereas the DNA furnished D and trimming. The repertoire has roughly 88,000 clones, about 89% of them found once; the top ten carry 3.5% to 4%. This CDR3 spans 14 amino acids. V lost 4 bases, J lost 6 bases, and 5 bases stayed unmatched. Germline V lookup: CDR1 SGHRS, CDR2 YFSETQ. The sample consisted of peripheral blood. V gene TRBV5-1 combines with J gene TRBJ2-7, with TRBD1 identical over 12 bases. This clonotype originated in a woman aged 50 to 60 in a cohort sampled during active COVID-19. In nucleotides, the CDR3 is TGCGCCAGCAGCCCGGGACAGGGGGCAGGCGAGCAGTACTTC. Translation: CASSPGQGAGEQYF.